The T cell receptor (beta chain) described here comes from a study of shared clonotypes between healthy human individuals. The CDR3 totals 14 residues. J gave up 2 bases and V 11 bases, and 7 bases lay outside the gene matches. Germline V gives CDR1 MDHEN, CDR2 SYDVKM. Assay runs were performed at deep level. Genomic DNA (from each subset) was split evenly across several immunoSEQ plates. The data were produced by immunoSEQ multiplex PCR, yet TCRdb's version contains in-frame clones alone and is incomplete. The sample consists of 740,000 or so clones, 60% to 75% of them appearing once. The chain recombines TRBV28 with TRBJ2-1; TRBD2 matches 9 bases. The sequencing sample was made of memory CD4+ T cells sorted from blood. Described subset: CD45RA-negative fraction. This TCR was recovered from a young woman in good health. For the CDR3, the DNA is TGTGCCTACGGGGCGGGAGGGCCCTACAATGAGCAGTTCTTC. As protein: CAYGAGGPYNEQFF.